One and the same sample provided the 26 T cell receptor beta chains below, sequenced in a study of T cell changes during pregnancy in multiple sclerosis. Measured with immunoSEQ multiplex PCR; TCRdb has only the in-frame clones, and not every one. The sample lists tens of thousands of clones, 93% occurring once. Sequencing used CD8+ T cells from peripheral blood mononuclear cells, obtained after pregnancy. The receptors shown here come from a female donor with multiple sclerosis, enrolled in a pregnancy study.

CDR3 nucleotides: TGTGCCAGCAGCGCGAACAGCGGGACAGGTCCGAACACTGAAGCTTTCTTT. Translation: CASSANSGTGPNTEAFF. The chain couples TRBV7-9 to TRBJ1-1, with 8 nucleotides matching TRBD1. The ends lost 5 bases at V and 1 base at J; junction bases unmatched: 12. Germline assignment: CDR1 SEHNR and CDR2 FQNEAQ (reference sequence). This CDR3 spans 17 amino acids.

J is TRBJ1-3 and V is TRBV4-1, with unresolved D. V lost 1 base, J lost 0 bases, and 7 bases lay in between. CDR1 and CDR2 from the germline V gene are MGHRA and YSYEKL. The CDR3 spans 15 residues. The CDR3 coding sequence is TGCGCCAGCAGCCAAGTTTCCCTCTCTGGAAACACCATATATTTT. This codes for CASSQVSLSGNTIYF.

This chain joins TRBV27 and TRBJ2-7; D is perhaps TRBD1 (6 bases). The CDR3 spans 12 residues. Germline CDR1 is MNHEY and CDR2 is SMNVEV (reference sequence). V dropped 6 bases and J dropped 6 bases, with 12 bases sitting between them. This CDR3 reads CASRDQGTEQYF. The CDR3, as DNA: TGTGCCAGCAGGGATCAGGGGACCGAGCAGTACTTC.

CDR3 protein: CASRLAGVGDNEQFF. The CDR3 bases are TGTGCCAGCAGGCTAGCGGGAGTAGGGGACAATGAGCAGTTCTTC. The rearrangement uses TRBV27 and TRBJ2-1, with 10 bases matching TRBD2. J was trimmed by 5 bases and V by 6 bases; bases with no gene match: 7. The CDR3 has 15 amino acids. Germline V lookup: CDR1 MNHEY, CDR2 SMNVEV (reference sequence).

CDR3 nucleotide sequence: TGTGCCAGCATCACGGTCCCGGGACAGGGAAACGAGCAGTACTTC. This translates into CASITVPGQGNEQYF. The V and J genes are TRBV5-5 and TRBJ2-7, with TRBD1 matching over 9 bases. The junction had 12 bases not matched to a gene; V was cut back by 6 bases and J by 5 bases. The CDR3 has 15 amino acids. Per the germline V gene, CDR1 is SGHKS and CDR2 is YYEKEE (reference sequence).

The V and J genes are TRBV4-2 and TRBJ1-1; TRBD1 might be the D (6 bases). CDR1 LGHNA and CDR2 YNFKEQ come from the germline V gene. CDR3 length: 13 amino acids. The V gene lost 2 bases and the J gene lost 11 bases, with 15 bases spanning the gap. The CDR3 region is CASSQLTGSGAFF. The CDR3 DNA reads TGTGCCAGCAGCCAACTTACAGGGTCGGGGGCTTTCTTT.

The CDR3 spells CASSQVVQVAHYGYTF. The DNA of the CDR3 is TGTGCCAGCAGCCAAGTTGTCCAGGTGGCTCACTATGGCTACACCTTC. The chain uses TRBV4-2 and TRBJ1-2; D unresolved. The CDR3 sequence is 16 residues long. V was shortened by 1 base and J by 3 bases, with 15 bases between the two germline ends. Germline-derived CDR1 and CDR2 are LGHNA and YNFKEQ.

The V gene is TRBV29-1, the J gene TRBJ2-3, with 9 bases identical to TRBD1. CDR3 size: 15 residues. Germline V gene sequence: CDR1 SQVTM, CDR2 ANQGSEA. The J segment lost 6 bases and the V segment lost 0 bases, leaving 7 bases of the junction unmatched. CDR3 sequence: CSVEDGDRAADTQYF. The CDR3 nucleotides are TGCAGCGTTGAAGATGGGGACAGGGCGGCGGATACGCAGTATTTT.

The J gene is TRBJ2-7, the V gene TRBV6-5, with 7 bases identical to TRBD2. Trimming at V came to 6 bases and at J to 3 bases, leaving 5 bases not matched to a gene. This CDR3 has 13 residues. In germline, CDR1 is MNHEY, CDR2 SVGAGI. CDR3 DNA sequence: TGTGCCAGCAGCCTAGGGGAGGGCTACGAGCAGTACTTC. Amino acids: CASSLGEGYEQYF.

The genes are TRBV13 and TRBJ1-3, with 7 bases identical to TRBD1. CDR3 length: 14 amino acids. Germline loops: CDR1 PRHDT, CDR2 FYEKMQ (reference sequence). The junction had 8 bases not matched to a gene; V was cut back by 8 bases and J by 4 bases. The DNA of the CDR3 is TGTGCCAGCCTCGCGGAGGGGGCGGGAAACACCATATATTTT. As protein: CASLAEGAGNTIYF.

The V call is TRBV7-9, the J call TRBJ2-5; 7 bases map to TRBD2. Germline trimming cut 7 bases from V and 0 bases from J; bases unmatched to any gene: 2. CDR3 size: 13 residues. Germline V gives CDR1 SEHNR, CDR2 FQNEAQ (reference sequence). In DNA, the CDR3 is TGTGCCAGCAAACTAGCGCACCAAGAGACCCAGTACTTC. Translation gives CASKLAHQETQYF.

V usage is TRBV30 and J usage is TRBJ1-1, with TRBD1 identical over 7 bases. The CDR3 is 12 residues long. CDR1 is GTSNPN, CDR2 SVGIG, per germline (reference sequence). Trimming removed 5 bases from V and 4 bases from J; junction bases left unmatched: 4. The CDR3 DNA follows: TGTGCCTGGGGACAGGCGGGCACTGAAGCTTTCTTT. It codes for CAWGQAGTEAFF.

This clone was recorded once. The chain combines TRBV5-3 with TRBJ1-4; tentatively, D is TRBD1 (5 bases). TRBV5-3 is placed among ORFs of uncertain function. Trimming cost V 4 bases and J 2 bases, with 18 bases left between them. The CDR3 contains 17 residues. Here the CDR3 DNA reads TGTGCCAGAAGCGCCGGACTGGGGGGAACGACTAATGAAAAACTGTTTTTT. It encodes CARSAGLGGTTNEKLFF.

The chain has TRBV5-4 and TRBJ1-2; 7 bases fit TRBD1. CDR3 length: 14 residues. Trimming removed 3 bases from V and 6 bases from J; junction bases left unmatched: 8. Germline loops: CDR1 SGHNT, CDR2 YYREEE (reference sequence). In nucleotides, the CDR3 is TGTGCCAGCAGCTATAGAGACAGGGTAGATGGCTACACCTTC. Translated, it gives CASSYRDRVDGYTF.

In its sample, this clone was seen once. The chain recombines TRBV14 with TRBJ2-1; 7 positions agree with TRBD2. CDR3 size: 11 residues. With V trimmed by 6 bases and J by 10 bases, 3 bases remained unmatched. The germline gives CDR1 SGHDN, CDR2 FVKESK. CDR3 region: CASSPGLEQFF. Written as DNA, the CDR3 is TGTGCCAGCAGTCCGGGACTAGAGCAGTTCTTC.

The CDR3 nucleotides read TGTGCCAGCAGCTCGGACTGGAACAATGAGCAGTTCTTC. Its translation is CASSSDWNNEQFF. The gene calls are TRBV7-3 and TRBJ2-1, with D possibly TRBD2 on 5 matching bases. Trimming pared 4 bases from V and 5 bases from J, leaving 9 bases between. This CDR3 region has 13 residues. Germline loops: CDR1 SGHTA, CDR2 FQGTGA.

This sequence joins TRBV6-6 and TRBJ2-2; D remains ambiguous. Trimming stripped 4 bases from V and 7 bases from J, with 4 bases between. This CDR3 contains 11 residues. The germline V gene encodes CDR1 MNHNY and CDR2 SVGAGI (reference sequence). The CDR3 sequence is CASSSFGELFF. CDR3 nucleotides: TGTGCCAGCAGTTCCTTCGGGGAGCTGTTTTTT.

The chain is built from TRBV6-6 and TRBJ2-1; possibly TRBD2 for D (6 bases). V dropped 0 bases and J dropped 8 bases, with 11 bases sitting between them. The CDR3 length is 14 residues. CDR1 and CDR2 from the germline V gene are MNHNY and SVGAGI (reference sequence). CDR3 sequence (DNA): TGTGCCAGCAGTTACTCGGAGGGTTACCATGAGCAGTTCTTC. It translates to CASSYSEGYHEQFF.

The chain is built from TRBV9 and TRBJ2-1; 11 nucleotides align to TRBD2. With 6 bases clipped from V and 8 bases from J, the junction kept 10 bases outside the gene matches. Germline CDR1 is SGDLS and CDR2 is YYNGEE. The CDR3 consists of 15 residues. The CDR3 here is CASTGGGLAVDEQFF. The DNA for the CDR3 is TGTGCCAGCACCGGGGGGGGACTAGCGGTAGATGAGCAGTTCTTC.

The rearrangement uses TRBV6-6 and TRBJ2-1; D is perhaps TRBD2 (6 bases). Germline CDR1 and CDR2: MNHNY and SVGAGI (reference sequence). The V end was cut by 5 bases, the J end by 5 bases, with 19 bases between. The CDR3 spans 16 residues. For the CDR3, the DNA is TGTGCCAGCAGTGGCAGACTAGTTCCCCCCGACAATGAGCAGTTCTTC. This codes for CASSGRLVPPDNEQFF.

The chain couples TRBV19 to TRBJ2-1; maybe TRBD2 (5 bases). CDR3 size: 17 residues. CDR1 and CDR2 (germline): LNHDA, SQIVND (reference sequence). V lost 0 bases, J lost 3 bases, and 15 bases lay in between. CDR3 amino acids: CASSIDLSLVFYNEQFF. In nucleotides, the CDR3 is TGTGCCAGTAGTATAGATCTCTCACTAGTCTTCTACAATGAGCAGTTCTTC.

This chain connects TRBV29-1 to TRBJ2-7, with D maybe TRBD1 (7 bases). The V gene's germline CDR1 is SQVTM and CDR2 ANQGSEA. The CDR3 sequence is 13 residues long. The V gene lost 4 bases and the J gene lost 5 bases, with 15 bases spanning the gap. Written as DNA, the CDR3 is TGCAGCGTTGGGGTCAGGGGGAGGAACGAGCAGTACTTC. This translates into CSVGVRGRNEQYF.

The chain carries TRBV29-1 and TRBJ1-1, with TRBD1 matching over 8 bases. The germline V gene encodes CDR1 SQVTM and CDR2 ANQGSEA. CDR3 length: 14 amino acids. J was trimmed by 5 bases and V by 4 bases; bases with no gene match: 9. The CDR3 region is CSVGLHNRGTEAFF. For the CDR3, the DNA is TGCAGCGTTGGACTTCATAACAGGGGGACTGAAGCTTTCTTT.

This clone appeared a single time. The chain has TRBV6-1 and TRBJ2-4; TRBD1 might be the D (5 bases). Germline V gene sequence: CDR1 MNHNS, CDR2 SASEGT. The CDR3 contains 15 residues. Trimming took 7 bases from V and 0 from J, leaving 13 bases between them. The CDR3 protein is CASNDSGVAKNIQYF. For the CDR3, the DNA is TGTGCCAGCAACGACAGTGGGGTAGCCAAAAACATTCAGTACTTC.

The CDR3 sequence: CASSFPGLAGGVDTQYF. The CDR3 DNA reads TGTGCCAGCAGCTTTCCGGGACTAGCGGGGGGTGTAGATACGCAGTATTTT. This chain joins TRBV7-9 and TRBJ2-3; 15 bases align to TRBD2. V was pared by 3 bases and J by 5 bases, with 6 bases of the junction left unmatched. CDR1 and CDR2 (germline): SEHNR, FQNEAQ (reference sequence). The CDR3 sequence is 17 residues long.

This clone was observed once. This chain connects TRBV6-1 to TRBJ2-1; D possibly corresponds to TRBD2 (6 bases). Germline V gives CDR1 MNHNS, CDR2 SASEGT. There are 16 residues in the CDR3. Trimming took 4 bases from V and 4 from J, leaving 17 bases between them. CDR3 coding DNA: TGTGCCAGCAGTGCCCAACCCCGGGACTTTTACAATGAGCAGTTCTTC. Translation: CASSAQPRDFYNEQFF.